The present T cell receptor (beta chain) was sequenced within a study of T cell responses to AZD1222 COVID-19 vaccine. Findings and limits, study-wide: Of spike-specific TCRs, nearly half reportedly target regions left unmutated in variants. Repertoires in all cases were sampled only once the peak T cell response had passed. Two doses of AZD1222 preceded a rise in Spike-specific TCR breadth and depth. Only five or six people who got AZD1222 tested seropositive at baseline.

About this clone: The antigen is unknown.

Profiling relied on immunoSEQ multiplex PCR, and the TCRdb table lists in-frame clones only, not all of them. There are around 150,000 clones in the sample; around 93% occur only once, and roughly 1.3% lies in the top ten. This CDR3 has 15 residues. V gave up 1 base and J gave up 3 bases; unmatched junction bases: 3. The germline V gene encodes CDR1 MDHEN and CDR2 SYDVKM. V usage is TRBV28 and J usage is TRBJ2-1, with TRBD1 matching 7 bases. This TCR was sampled from an adult in good health. Sequenced material: peripheral blood, taken on day 0 of AZD1222 vaccination. The CDR3 loop is CASSLSGGYYNEQFF. CDR3 bases: TGTGCCAGCAGTTTATCAGGGGGTTACTACAATGAGCAGTTCTTC.